Following are 12 T cell receptor beta chains from one sample sequenced in a study of identical twins. TCRdb re-analysed the 5' RACE reads in MiXCR, keeping a single row per CDR3 protein. The repertoire holds more than 1.5 million distinct CDR3 sequences, with 32% as singletons. Sequenced sample: cord blood. All receptors come from a newborn girl in good health.

This clonotype was found many times. The rearrangement joins TRBV12-3 or TRBV12-4 to TRBJ2-7; possible D gene TRBD2, 5 bases. This CDR3 has 12 amino acids. V was clipped by 3 bases and J by 4 bases, with 7 bases between them. The DNA for the CDR3 is TGTGCCAGCAGTTTTCCGGGATACGAGCAGTACTTC. It is translated as CASSFPGYEQYF.

This clonotype was observed a few times. This chain uses TRBV7-2 with TRBJ2-7; possible D gene TRBD2, 6 bases. CDR1 and CDR2 (germline): SGHTA, FQGNSA. CDR3 size: 18 residues. V was shortened by 1 base and J by 2 bases, with 21 bases between the two germline ends. The CDR3 protein is CASSLVSGRDRLTYEQYF. CDR3 coding DNA: TGTGCCAGCAGCTTAGTCTCCGGGCGGGACCGACTAACCTACGAGCAGTACTTC.

V is TRBV4-1 and J is TRBJ2-2, with TRBD1 identical over 11 bases. Germline V CDR1 and CDR2: MGHRA, YSYEKL. The CDR3 extends over 16 amino acids. V lost 4 bases to trimming and J lost 3 bases; unmatched junction nucleotides: 4. The CDR3 is CASSPGQGVYTGELFF. In nucleotides, the CDR3 is TGCGCCAGCAGCCCGGGACAGGGGGTTTACACCGGGGAGCTGTTTTTT.

A few counts support this clonotype. The chain uses TRBV10-3 and TRBJ2-7; D is undetermined. V was clipped by 8 bases and J by 2 bases, with 25 bases between them. Per germline, CDR1 ENHRY and CDR2 SYGVKD. The CDR3 totals 17 residues. CDR3 nucleotides: TGTGCCATCCCCGACGGAGATGGAGCGAGGAGAACCTACGAGCAGTACTTC. Residues: CAIPDGDGARRTYEQYF.

The chain employs TRBV27 and TRBJ1-5; tentatively, D is TRBD1 (5 bases). This CDR3 has 14 residues. Trimming took off 7 bases at V and 4 bases at J, with 14 bases between the two ends. Germline V CDR1 and CDR2: MNHEY, SMNVEV (reference sequence). DNA for the CDR3: TGTGCCAGCACCCGGGGGGTCCCGAATCAGCCCCAGCATTTT. It translates to CASTRGVPNQPQHF.

This clonotype was detected a few times. The rearrangement uses TRBV5-1 and TRBJ2-3; 13 nucleotides match TRBD2. Germline CDR1 and CDR2: SGHRS and YFSETQ. The CDR3 is made up of 17 amino acids. The V segment lost 4 bases and the J segment 2 bases; nucleotides outside the gene matches: 7. CDR3 sequence (DNA): TGCGCCAGCAGCGAAGGACTAGCGGGAGCCATCACAGATACGCAGTATTTT. It specifies CASSEGLAGAITDTQYF. The full variable domain, rest sourced from reference TRBV5-1 and TRBJ2-3, is KAGVTQTPRYLIKTRGQQVTLSCSPISGHRSVSWYQQTPGQGLQFLFEYFSETQRNKGNFPGRFSGRQFSNSRSEMNVSTLELGDSALYLCASSEGLAGAITDTQYFGPGTRLTVL.

Only a few counts were recorded for this clonotype. The chain uses TRBV25-1 and TRBJ2-7; either TRBD1 or TRBD2 may fit D (5 bases each). The CDR3 totals 14 residues. Germline CDR1 is MGHDK and CDR2 is SYGVNS. The V end was cut by 1 base, the J end by 5 bases, with 12 bases between. CDR3 DNA sequence: TGTGCCAGCAGTGAATCCCGGGGCAAGGACGAGCAGTACTTC. Its translation is CASSESRGKDEQYF.

This clonotype was recorded a few times. The chain is built from TRBV20-1 and TRBJ2-7; 14 bases line up with TRBD2. The CDR3 has 18 amino acids. Germline-derived CDR1 and CDR2 are DFQATT and SNEGSKA (reference sequence). V was clipped by 6 bases and J by 2 bases; unmatched bases: 15. The DNA for the CDR3 is TGCAGTGCCCAAAACCCTCGACTAGCGGGGGGGCCGCCCTACGAGCAGTACTTC. Translating gives CSAQNPRLAGGPPYEQYF.

V and J are TRBV4-1 and TRBJ1-4; D gene uncertain. The V and J ends lost 3 bases and 3 bases respectively, with 11 bases between them. The CDR3 consists of 15 residues. Germline V gives CDR1 MGHRA, CDR2 YSYEKL. The CDR3 loop is CASSQDSLPNEKLFF. CDR3 DNA sequence: TGCGCCAGCAGCCAGGATAGTCTACCTAATGAAAAACTGTTTTTT.

This chain joins TRBV6-5 and TRBJ1-3; D uncertain. In germline, CDR1 is MNHEY, CDR2 SVGAGI. Trimming took 3 bases from V and 4 from J, leaving 10 bases between them. The CDR3 is 14 amino acids. Here the CDR3 DNA reads TGTGCCAGCAGTTATCCTACCACCGGAAACACCATATATTTT. It codes for CASSYPTTGNTIYF.

The chain has TRBV4-1 and TRBJ1-6; no definite D call. V was pared by 1 base and J by 8 bases, with 15 bases between. There are 16 residues in the CDR3. The germline CDR1 and CDR2 sequences are MGHRA and YSYEKL. The CDR3 region has the DNA TGCGCCAGCAGCCAAGGCTTCCGGACGGCACATTCACCCCTCCACTTT. This translates into CASSQGFRTAHSPLHF.

This clonotype has more than one count but fewer than ten. This rearrangement joins TRBV27 to TRBJ1-5; perhaps TRBD1 as D (6 bases). Germline assignment: CDR1 MNHEY and CDR2 SMNVEV (reference sequence). The CDR3 loop spans 17 amino acids. Trimming shortened V by 2 bases and J by 5 bases, and 19 bases separated the two germline ends. CDR3 DNA sequence: TGTGCCAGCAGTTTAAGATACAGGGCCGAGGGTTATCAGCCCCAGCATTTT. Translating it yields CASSLRYRAEGYQPQHF.